The 15 T cell receptor beta chains reported below all come from one sample, sequenced in a study of Graves' ophthalmopathy and Graves' hyperthyroidism. Researchers took RNA transcripts and amplified TCR beta CDR3 regions from them. After a first-round RT-PCR with HTBI primers, a second-round multiplex PCR was run. From the multiplex PCR reads, TCRdb called clonotypes with MiXCR, one entry per CDR3 protein. The sample consists of around 340,000 distinct CDR3 sequences, 15% to 20% of them appearing once. The sequencing sample was made of peripheral blood. The receptor source for this set is an adult man with Graves' ophthalmopathy.

This clonotype appeared many times. The rearrangement links TRBV7-9 to TRBJ2-6; 8 bases fit TRBD1. V was pared by 4 bases and J by 1 base, with 9 bases of the junction left unmatched. From germline, CDR1 is SEHNR and CDR2 FQNEAQ (reference sequence). This CDR3 comprises 18 residues. Written as DNA, the CDR3 is TGTGCCAGCAGCTCACGGACAGGGATGGGATCTGGGGCCAACGTCCTGACTTTC. Translated: CASSSRTGMGSGANVLTF.

The chain links TRBV27 to TRBJ1-2; D unclear. The CDR3 runs to 14 residues. Germline loops: CDR1 MNHEY, CDR2 SMNVEV (reference sequence). Trimming cost V 4 bases and J 0 bases, with 9 bases left between them. CDR3 region: CASSYVRTNYGYTF. CDR3 nucleotide sequence: TGTGCCAGCAGTTACGTCAGGACTAACTATGGCTACACCTTC.

This clonotype showed up many times. This chain joins TRBV19 and TRBJ2-5; D unresolved. Trimming left V 5 bases short and J 1 base short, with 11 bases between. CDR3 length: 14 amino acids. From germline, CDR1 is LNHDA and CDR2 SQIVND (reference sequence). The CDR3 nucleotides are TGTGCCAGTAGTCCTGTGGCAGCCCAAGAGACCCAGTACTTC. Translation: CASSPVAAQETQYF.

This clonotype was seen ten or more times. The chain couples TRBV6-1 to TRBJ2-5; 9 bases fit TRBD1. CDR3 length: 16 amino acids. Losses at the gene ends were 4 bases for V and 1 base for J; bases not matched to a gene: 7. CDR1 MNHNS and CDR2 SASEGT come from the germline V gene. The CDR3 sequence is CASSARDRVPQETQYF. Here the CDR3 DNA reads TGTGCCAGCAGTGCCCGGGACAGGGTTCCCCAAGAGACCCAGTACTTC.

This clonotype has ten or more counts. This sequence joins TRBV30 and TRBJ2-7; tentatively, D is TRBD1 (7 bases). The CDR3 runs 12 residues. From germline, CDR1 is GTSNPN and CDR2 SVGIG (reference sequence). Trimming took off 3 bases at V and 4 bases at J, with 10 bases between the two ends. Written as DNA, the CDR3 is TGTGCCTGGAGGGAGGGACAGTACGAGCAGTACTTC. Its translation: CAWREGQYEQYF.

This clonotype was picked up many times. The chain links TRBV5-1 to TRBJ2-6, with unresolved D. The V end was cut by 5 bases, the J end by 4 bases, with 16 bases between. The CDR3 is 16 residues long. Germline CDR1 is SGHRS and CDR2 is YFSETQ. The CDR3 coding sequence is TGCGCCAGCAGATCTGCCCCCGGCCTCGGGGCCAACGTCCTGACTTTC. Translated, it gives CASRSAPGLGANVLTF.

This clonotype was observed many times. This chain connects TRBV6-5 to TRBJ1-6; D unresolved. The CDR3 spans 13 residues. Between the trimmed V and J ends, which lost 6 bases and 8 bases, there was a span of 11 bases. The germline CDR1 and CDR2 sequences are MNHEY and SVGAGI. The CDR3 sequence is CASRKGTDSPLHF. CDR3 coding DNA: TGTGCCAGCAGAAAGGGTACGGATTCACCCCTCCACTTT.

This clonotype was found many times. This chain joins TRBV4-1 and TRBJ2-7, with D hard to call. The CDR3 loop spans 14 amino acids. Trimming took off 4 bases at V and 2 bases at J, with 12 bases between the two ends. Germline CDR1 and CDR2: MGHRA and YSYEKL. CDR3 amino acids: CASSLRQETYEQYF. Written as DNA, the CDR3 is TGCGCCAGCAGCCTCCGCCAGGAGACCTACGAGCAGTACTTC.

At least ten counts were recorded for this clonotype. As DNA, the CDR3 is TGTGCCAGCAGCTTAGTTGGGACAGGGATGACTGAAGCTTTCTTT. It is translated as CASSLVGTGMTEAFF. V is TRBV7-2 and J is TRBJ1-1, with 9 bases aligning to TRBD1. Germline V gives CDR1 SGHTA, CDR2 FQGNSA. The CDR3 length is 15 residues. V shed 1 base, J shed 5 bases, and the junction held 5 bases outside the gene matches.

This clonotype was detected ten times or more. The chain has TRBV2 and TRBJ2-7; D is undetermined. Germline CDR1 reads SNHLY; CDR2 reads FYNNEI. The CDR3 is 15 amino acids. V shed 7 bases and J shed 0 bases, with 16 bases lying between them. The CDR3 nucleotides are TGTGCCAGCAACTTGGAACAAATCAGCTCCTACGAGCAGTACTTC. Protein sequence: CASNLEQISSYEQYF. Full variable domain (outside the CDR3, taken from reference TRBV2 and TRBJ2-7): EPEVTQTPSHQVTQMGQEVILRCVPISNHLYFYWYRQILGQKVEFLVSFYNNEISEKSEIFDDQFSVERPDGSNFTLKIRSTKLEDSAMYFCASNLEQISSYEQYFGPGTRLTVT.

The chain links TRBV20-1 to TRBJ1-3; 9 nucleotides agree with TRBD1. This CDR3 spans 14 amino acids. With 6 bases clipped from V and 3 bases from J, the junction kept 6 bases outside the gene matches. CDR1 is DFQATT, CDR2 SNEGSKA, per germline (reference sequence). The CDR3 region has the DNA TGCAGTGCAGTACAGGGGGCGCGTGGAAACACCATATATTTT. As protein: CSAVQGARGNTIYF.

The genes are TRBV6-5 and TRBJ2-5; tentative D call: TRBD2 (6 bases). Trimming stripped 4 bases from V and 4 bases from J, with 13 bases between. The CDR3 contains 14 residues. Germline V gives CDR1 MNHEY, CDR2 SVGAGI. CDR3 DNA: TGTGCCAGCAGTTCAAGGAGGCGGGGAGAGACCCAGTACTTC. Its translation: CASSSRRRGETQYF.

V usage is TRBV20-1 and J usage is TRBJ2-5; D is undetermined. V lost 4 bases and J lost 1, with 16 bases in between. This CDR3 is built from 15 residues. CDR1 is DFQATT and CDR2 is SNEGSKA in the germline V gene (reference sequence). The CDR3 is CSATSRWAGQETQYF. DNA for the CDR3: TGCAGTGCTACCTCTCGGTGGGCCGGCCAAGAGACCCAGTACTTC.

In this sample, this clonotype turned up many times. The gene calls are TRBV6-1 and TRBJ2-7; D is uncertain. This CDR3 has 13 amino acids. Trimming stripped 6 bases from V and 3 bases from J, with 12 bases between. Germline CDR1 reads MNHNS; CDR2 reads SASEGT. The CDR3 DNA sequence: TGTGCCAGCAGATCCGGGCCAATCTACGAGCAGTACTTC. The encoded protein is CASRSGPIYEQYF.

This clonotype appeared many times. V and J are TRBV5-1 and TRBJ2-5, with D unresolved. The CDR3 covers 14 residues. Trimming stripped 0 bases from V and 4 bases from J, with 10 bases between. Germline V gives CDR1 SGHRS, CDR2 YFSETQ. The CDR3 DNA reads as TGCGCCAGCAGCTTGGTCCTCTCCCGAGAGACCCAGTACTTC. Protein sequence: CASSLVLSRETQYF.